Below, 28 T cell receptor beta chains from the same sample are listed, as sequenced in a study. A single record per CDR3 protein comes from TCRdb applying MiXCR to the 5' RACE reads. The sample lists approximately 8,800 distinct CDR3 sequences, 40% to 60% seen once, with just under 5% in the top ten. The sample consisted of memory CD4+ T cells sorted from a lymph node. Described subset: memory CD4+ T cells, CD4+CD45RO+CD25-. The receptor set was obtained from a female donor with breast cancer.

The chain uses TRBV10-3 and TRBJ1-2; TRBD1 is a possible D gene (6 bases). CDR3 length: 12 residues. V lost 7 bases, J lost 5 bases, and 11 bases lay in between. Germline loops: CDR1 ENHRY, CDR2 SYGVKD. This CDR3 is CAIKGDGYGYTF. The CDR3 nucleotides read TGTGCCATCAAGGGGGATGGGTATGGCTACACCTTC.

The chain links TRBV7-8 to TRBJ1-2, with a possible D match to TRBD1 (5 bases). Germline CDR1 SGHVS, CDR2 FQNEAQ. The CDR3 sequence is 14 residues long. V gave up 3 bases and J gave up 1 base, with 9 bases separating them. CDR3: CASSLGTFNYGYTF. The CDR3 DNA reads as TGTGCCAGCAGCTTGGGGACGTTTAACTATGGCTACACCTTC.

This clonotype was picked up one time. It is likely a read error, because the conserved phenylalanine at the end of the CDR3 is missing. The V call is TRBV5-1, the J call TRBJ1-2, with D tentatively TRBD1 (6 bases). In germline, CDR1 is SGHRS, CDR2 YFSETQ. The CDR3 runs 13 residues. V was pared by 6 bases and J by 4 bases, with 13 bases between. The CDR3 DNA sequence: TGCGCCAGCACCCTGGGGGCTAGCTATGGCTACACCTCC. Translated: CASTLGASYGYTS.

This clonotype was picked up a small number of times. The chain joins TRBV24-1 to TRBJ2-1; TRBD1 is a possible D gene (5 bases). The germline V gene has CDR1 KGHDR and CDR2 SFDVKD. V lost 5 bases and J lost 8, with 15 bases in between. The CDR3 is 14 amino acids. CDR3 sequence: CATSGSYTRDEQFF. For the CDR3, the DNA is TGTGCCACCAGTGGGTCCTACACCAGGGATGAGCAGTTCTTC.

Only a few counts were recorded for this clonotype. The chain links TRBV6-6 to TRBJ1-1, with TRBD1 identical over 7 bases. The V gene's germline CDR1 is MNHNY and CDR2 SVGAGI (reference sequence). After removal of 7 bases from V and 4 bases from J, the junction contained 18 bases not matched to a gene. This CDR3 is 17 amino acids long. CDR3 residues: CASKKTGAGGGGTEAFF. DNA for the CDR3: TGTGCCAGCAAGAAAACAGGGGCAGGAGGGGGCGGCACTGAAGCTTTCTTT.

V is TRBV20-1 and J is TRBJ2-2; a possible D gene is TRBD2 (6 bases). Between the trimmed V and J ends, which lost 6 bases and 5 bases, there was a span of 19 bases. This CDR3 spans 15 amino acids. The V gene's germline CDR1 is DFQATT and CDR2 SNEGSKA (reference sequence). CDR3 amino acids: CSAKGRGAGTGELFF. As DNA, the CDR3 is TGCAGTGCCAAAGGTCGCGGGGCGGGGACCGGGGAGCTGTTTTTT.

The rearrangement joins TRBV24-1 to TRBJ2-2; perhaps TRBD2 as D (6 bases). CDR1 and CDR2 (germline): KGHDR, SFDVKD. Trimming stripped 1 base from V and 6 bases from J, with 11 bases between. The CDR3 runs 15 residues. CDR3 sequence: CATSDLAGRAGELFF. In DNA form, the CDR3 reads TGTGCCACCAGTGATTTAGCCGGGAGAGCCGGGGAGCTGTTTTTT.

A few counts support this clonotype. The chain joins TRBV15 to TRBJ2-1; 7 bases agree with TRBD2. The CDR3 consists of 16 residues. J lost 7 bases, V lost 0 bases, and 9 bases had no gene match. Germline CDR1 LNHNV, CDR2 YYDKDF (reference sequence). This CDR3 reads CATSRDRVAGGNEQFF. The CDR3 bases are TGTGCCACCAGCAGAGATCGTGTAGCGGGTGGAAATGAGCAGTTCTTC.

The V and J genes are TRBV5-1 and TRBJ2-6; D is ambiguous. The length of the CDR3 is 15 residues. In germline, CDR1 is SGHRS, CDR2 YFSETQ. V shed 5 bases and J shed 4 bases, with 13 bases lying between them. The CDR3 region is CASSRAGRGANVLTF. The CDR3 nucleotides read TGCGCCAGCAGTCGGGCCGGCCGGGGGGCCAACGTCCTGACTTTC.

This clonotype is labeled medium-sized. The V gene is TRBV6-6, the J gene TRBJ2-7; D is unclear. Deletions cut 5 bases from V and 2 bases from J, with 13 bases between. Germline lookup yields CDR1 MNHNY and CDR2 SVGAGI (reference sequence). The length of the CDR3 is 14 residues. The CDR3, as DNA: TGTGCCAGCAGTAAAAATCCCTTCCCCTACGAGCAGTACTTC. It encodes CASSKNPFPYEQYF.

This sequence joins TRBV4-2 and TRBJ1-1; D unclear. The germline V gene has CDR1 LGHNA and CDR2 YNFKEQ. CDR3 length equals 14 residues. V lost 1 base to trimming and J lost 1 base, with 7 bases between them. The chain's CDR3 is CASSQGDENTEAFF. The CDR3 DNA follows: TGTGCCAGCAGCCAAGGTGATGAGAACACTGAAGCTTTCTTT.

V gene TRBV20-1 combines with J gene TRBJ1-2; the D is unclear. This CDR3 is 17 amino acids long. Trimming stripped 0 bases from V and 2 bases from J, with 19 bases between. Germline CDR1 is DFQATT and CDR2 is SNEGSKA (reference sequence). This CDR3 reads CSARDTPLGPPNYGYTF. The DNA for the CDR3 is TGCAGTGCTAGAGATACACCCTTAGGTCCTCCCAACTATGGCTACACCTTC.

The V call is TRBV12-3 or TRBV12-4, the J call TRBJ1-2; possibly TRBD1 for D (6 bases). The length of the CDR3 is 13 residues. Trimming removed 6 bases from V and 2 bases from J, with 10 bases in between. The CDR3 protein is CASRETGNYGYTF. The CDR3 nucleotides read TGTGCCAGCAGGGAAACAGGGAACTATGGCTACACCTTC.

V gene TRBV20-1 combines with J gene TRBJ2-4; D not resolved. This CDR3 spans 14 amino acids. The germline V and J ends were trimmed by 0 bases and 11 bases, with 17 bases remaining between them. Germline V gene lookup returns CDR1 DFQATT and CDR2 SNEGSKA (reference sequence). The CDR3 spells CSARDLALEHVQYF. CDR3 coding DNA: TGCAGTGCTAGAGATCTGGCCCTTGAACACGTTCAGTACTTC.

With respect to this clonotype: A junction boundary mismatches the germline segment, possibly from a read error. The chain employs TRBV7-7 and TRBJ2-7; either TRBD1 or TRBD2 may supply D (6 bases each). Per the germline V gene, CDR1 is SSHAT and CDR2 is FNYEAQ (reference sequence). CDR3 length: 14 amino acids. CDR3 sequence: CASSPLGGAYERYF. The DNA for the CDR3 is TGTGCCAGCAGCCCCCTGGGGGGCGCGTACGAGCGGTACTTC. The variable domain in full, completed from reference TRBV7-7 and TRBJ2-7, reads GAGVSQSPRYKVTKRGQDVTLRCDPISSHATLYWYQQALGQGPEFLTYFNYEAQPDKSGLPSDRFSAERPEGSISTLTIQRTEQRDSAMYRCASSPLGGAYERYFGPGTRLTVT.

V is TRBV28 and J is TRBJ2-2; D not resolved. V gave up 4 bases and J gave up 1 base, with 10 bases separating them. There are 15 residues in the CDR3. Looked up from germline, CDR1 is MDHEN and CDR2 is SYDVKM. The CDR3: CASSSPTENTGELFF. The CDR3 DNA reads as TGTGCCAGCAGTTCCCCGACCGAGAACACCGGGGAGCTGTTTTTT.

V usage is TRBV7-9 and J usage is TRBJ2-5; a possible D gene is TRBD1 (6 bases). The V and J ends lost 5 bases and 4 bases respectively, with 11 bases between them. This CDR3 comprises 13 residues. Germline loops: CDR1 SEHNR, CDR2 FQNEAQ (reference sequence). The CDR3 nucleotides read TGTGCCAGCAGCCTCAGGGGAAGAGAGACCCAGTACTTC. Its protein is CASSLRGRETQYF.

This rearrangement joins TRBV30 to TRBJ2-1; D possibly uses TRBD1 or TRBD2 (5 bases each). CDR1 is GTSNPN and CDR2 is SVGIG in the germline V gene (reference sequence). V lost 0 bases to trimming and J lost 10 bases, with 16 bases between them. The CDR3 is 14 amino acids. As DNA, the CDR3 is TGTGCCTGGAGTGTACTTTCTAGCTGGGGGGAGCAGTTCTTC. Amino acids: CAWSVLSSWGEQFF.

In its sample, this clonotype was seen a few times. This chain connects TRBV28 to TRBJ2-3, with D maybe TRBD1 (7 bases). The V and J ends lost 3 bases and 6 bases respectively, with 13 bases between them. Per germline, CDR1 MDHEN and CDR2 SYDVKM. This CDR3 is built from 14 residues. The CDR3 bases are TGTGCCAGCAGTTTGGAGGGGGCGAAGGATACGCAGTATTTT. Its translation is CASSLEGAKDTQYF.

The V and J genes are TRBV12-3 or TRBV12-4 and TRBJ2-1, with 9 positions matching TRBD1. CDR3 length: 15 residues. J was trimmed by 8 bases and V by 6 bases; bases with no gene match: 11. Written as DNA, the CDR3 is TGTGCCAGCAGCCCCGGGACAGGGAATCGGGATGAGCAGTTCTTC. It yields the protein CASSPGTGNRDEQFF.

This rearrangement joins TRBV20-1 to TRBJ2-7, with D perhaps matching TRBD1 (6 bases). This CDR3 is built from 14 residues. Deletions cut 6 bases from V and 0 bases from J, with 15 bases between. The germline V gene has CDR1 DFQATT and CDR2 SNEGSKA (reference sequence). CDR3 sequence reads: CSAPVTGSSYEQYF. DNA for the CDR3: TGCAGTGCCCCAGTGACAGGCAGCTCCTACGAGCAGTACTTC.

The V call is TRBV29-1, the J call TRBJ2-2; D tentatively fits TRBD1 or TRBD2 (6 bases each). Germline assignment: CDR1 SQVTM and CDR2 ANQGSEA. V was trimmed by 4 bases and J by 4 bases, leaving 19 bases between them. The CDR3 is made up of 16 amino acids. CDR3 residues: CSVVPDLGGLTGELFF. The CDR3 DNA reads as TGCAGCGTTGTGCCTGACCTGGGGGGCCTCACCGGGGAGCTGTTTTTT.

This clonotype was picked up a small number of times. This chain connects TRBV10-3 to TRBJ2-5; maybe TRBD1 (5 bases). Trimming removed 0 bases from V and 4 bases from J, with 9 bases in between. Germline CDR1 and CDR2: ENHRY and SYGVKD. The CDR3 has 14 residues. CDR3 nucleotide sequence: TGTGCCATCAGTGAGTCAGGGGATGGAGAGACCCAGTACTTC. Its translation: CAISESGDGETQYF.

This clonotype appeared once. J is TRBJ2-5 and V is TRBV30, with a weak D call TRBD1 (5 bases). CDR1 and CDR2 (germline): GTSNPN, SVGIG (reference sequence). V lost 2 bases and J lost 2, with 9 bases in between. The CDR3 runs 13 residues. Written as DNA, the CDR3 is TGTGCCTGGAGTACAGGTCCGCAAGAGACCCAGTACTTC. Encoded protein: CAWSTGPQETQYF.

This clonotype showed up just once. The chain combines TRBV20-1 with TRBJ1-1, with D maybe TRBD1 (6 bases). Germline-derived CDR1 and CDR2 are DFQATT and SNEGSKA (reference sequence). This CDR3 contains 13 residues. V lost 6 bases, J lost 1 base, and 12 bases lay in between. CDR3 protein: CSATRQANTEAFF. CDR3 nucleotide sequence: TGCAGTGCCACCCGACAGGCGAACACTGAAGCTTTCTTT.

This clonotype was found a few times. J is TRBJ2-3 and V is TRBV5-1, with TRBD1 identical over 8 bases. CDR1 and CDR2 (germline): SGHRS, YFSETQ. The CDR3 runs 14 residues. Germline trimming cut 6 bases from V and 0 bases from J; bases unmatched to any gene: 3. Here the CDR3 DNA reads TGCGCCAGCACCCGACAGGGGAGCACAGATACGCAGTATTTT. It is translated as CASTRQGSTDTQYF.

This clonotype was observed a single time. The gene calls are TRBV5-5 and TRBJ2-7; D not resolved. Germline V gene sequence: CDR1 SGHKS, CDR2 YYEKEE (reference sequence). CDR3 size: 15 residues. V lost 0 bases and J lost 1, with 11 bases in between. The CDR3 DNA reads TGTGCCAGCAGCTTGGCCTGGCAAAGATCCTACGAGCAGTACTTC. It yields the protein CASSLAWQRSYEQYF.

This clonotype occurred a few times. The chain employs TRBV10-3 and TRBJ2-2; no firm D call. The germline gives CDR1 ENHRY, CDR2 SYGVKD. This CDR3 is 13 amino acids long. V was clipped by 2 bases and J by 2 bases, with 3 bases between them. The DNA of the CDR3 is TGTGCCATCAGTGAGACCAACACCGGGGAGCTGTTTTTT. Its translation: CAISETNTGELFF.